Listed here is a single T cell receptor (beta chain). This sample was included in a study of shared clonotypes between healthy human individuals. Overall study context: CD8 memory received one plate per donor, CD8 naive two, CD4 memory three and CD4 naive three.

Donation came from healthy HIV-negative adults that had no recent acute infections or vaccinations. Everyone who donated was a Caucasian adult who lived in Nashville, Tennessee. CDR1 and CDR2 (germline): SGHVS, FQNEAQ. V lost 4 bases and J 3 bases, leaving 13 bases between the germline ends. The CDR3 has 14 residues. Sequencing used immunoSEQ multiplex PCR; TCRdb keeps in-frame clones, though not all of them. The sample holds roughly 1,600,000 clones, about 98.5% seen once. The sample taken for sequencing was naive CD4+ T cells sorted from blood. Noted subset: CD45RA+ positively selected. This TCR was sampled from a man aged 25 to 45 in good health. The chain combines TRBV7-8 with TRBJ2-7; D possibly uses TRBD1 or TRBD2 (5 bases each). The CDR3 region is CASSYHGTIYEQYF. DNA of the CDR3: TGTGCCAGCAGCTATCATGGGACGATCTACGAGCAGTACTTC.